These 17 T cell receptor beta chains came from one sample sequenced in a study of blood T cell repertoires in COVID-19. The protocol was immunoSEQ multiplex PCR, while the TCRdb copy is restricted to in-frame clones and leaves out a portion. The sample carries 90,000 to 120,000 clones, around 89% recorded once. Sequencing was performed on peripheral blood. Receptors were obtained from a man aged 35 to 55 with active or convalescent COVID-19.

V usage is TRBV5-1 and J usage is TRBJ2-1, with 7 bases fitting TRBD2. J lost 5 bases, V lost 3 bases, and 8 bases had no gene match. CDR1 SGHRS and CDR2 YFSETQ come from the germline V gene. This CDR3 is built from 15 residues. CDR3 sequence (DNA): TGCGCCAGCAGCTGGACGGGAGGAGACAACAATGAGCAGTTCTTC. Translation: CASSWTGGDNNEQFF.

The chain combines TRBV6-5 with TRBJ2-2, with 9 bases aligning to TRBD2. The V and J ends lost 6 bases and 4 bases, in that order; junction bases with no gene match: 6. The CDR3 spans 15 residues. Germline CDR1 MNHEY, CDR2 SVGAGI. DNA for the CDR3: TGTGCCAGCAGCGTCGGACTAGCGCGCACCGGGGAGCTGTTTTTT. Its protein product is CASSVGLARTGELFF.

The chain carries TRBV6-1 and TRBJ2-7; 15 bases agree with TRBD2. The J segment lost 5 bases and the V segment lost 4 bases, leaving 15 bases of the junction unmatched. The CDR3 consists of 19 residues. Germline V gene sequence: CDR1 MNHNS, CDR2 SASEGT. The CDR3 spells CASSGLVVGLAGGENEQYF. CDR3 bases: TGTGCCAGCAGTGGGCTTGTTGTGGGACTAGCGGGAGGAGAGAACGAGCAGTACTTC.

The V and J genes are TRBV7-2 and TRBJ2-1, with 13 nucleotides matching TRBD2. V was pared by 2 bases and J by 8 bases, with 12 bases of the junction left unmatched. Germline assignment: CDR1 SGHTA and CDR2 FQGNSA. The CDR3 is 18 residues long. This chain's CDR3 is CASSLFTTSGRARDEQFF. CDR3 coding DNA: TGTGCCAGCAGCTTATTTACCACTAGCGGGAGGGCTAGGGATGAGCAGTTCTTC.

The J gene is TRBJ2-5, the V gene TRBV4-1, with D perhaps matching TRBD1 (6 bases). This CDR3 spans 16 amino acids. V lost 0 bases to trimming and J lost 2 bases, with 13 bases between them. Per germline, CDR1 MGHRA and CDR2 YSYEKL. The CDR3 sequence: CASSQEPPGQQETQYF. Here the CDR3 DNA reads TGCGCCAGCAGCCAAGAACCCCCCGGACAGCAAGAGACCCAGTACTTC.

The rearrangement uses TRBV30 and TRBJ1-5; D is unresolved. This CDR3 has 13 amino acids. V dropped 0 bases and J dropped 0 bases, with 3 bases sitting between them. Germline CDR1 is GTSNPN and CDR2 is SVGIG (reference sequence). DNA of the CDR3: TGTGCCTGGAGTGTTCTTAGCAATCAGCCCCAGCATTTT. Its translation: CAWSVLSNQPQHF.

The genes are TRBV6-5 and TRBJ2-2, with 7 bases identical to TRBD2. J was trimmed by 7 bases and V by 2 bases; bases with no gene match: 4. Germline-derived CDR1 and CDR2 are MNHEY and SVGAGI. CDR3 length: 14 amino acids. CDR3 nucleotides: TGTGCCAGCAGTTACCCCCGGGAGGACGGGGAGCTGTTTTTT. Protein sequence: CASSYPREDGELFF.

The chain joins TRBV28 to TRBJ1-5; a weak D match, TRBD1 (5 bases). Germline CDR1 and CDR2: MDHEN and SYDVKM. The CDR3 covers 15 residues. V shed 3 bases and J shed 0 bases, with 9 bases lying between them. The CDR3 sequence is CASSFPGISNQPQHF. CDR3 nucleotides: TGTGCCAGCAGTTTCCCAGGGATTAGCAATCAGCCCCAGCATTTT.

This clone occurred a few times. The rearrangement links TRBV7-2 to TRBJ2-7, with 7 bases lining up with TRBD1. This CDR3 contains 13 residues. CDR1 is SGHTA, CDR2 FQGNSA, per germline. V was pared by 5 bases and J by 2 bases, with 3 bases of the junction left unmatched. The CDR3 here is CASSPGGTYEQYF. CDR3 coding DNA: TGTGCCAGCAGCCCAGGGGGAACCTACGAGCAGTACTTC.

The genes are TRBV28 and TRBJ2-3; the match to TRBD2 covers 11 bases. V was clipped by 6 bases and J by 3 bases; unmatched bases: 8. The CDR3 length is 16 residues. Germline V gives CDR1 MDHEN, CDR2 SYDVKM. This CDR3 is CASRLAGVIRTDTQYF. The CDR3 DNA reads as TGTGCCAGCAGACTAGCGGGAGTAATTAGGACAGATACGCAGTATTTT. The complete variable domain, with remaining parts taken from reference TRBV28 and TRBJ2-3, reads DVKVTQSSRYLVKRTGEKVFLECVQDMDHENMFWYRQDPGLGLRLIYFSYDVKMKEKGDIPEGYSVSREKKERFSLILESASTNQTSMYLCASRLAGVIRTDTQYFGPGTRLTVL.

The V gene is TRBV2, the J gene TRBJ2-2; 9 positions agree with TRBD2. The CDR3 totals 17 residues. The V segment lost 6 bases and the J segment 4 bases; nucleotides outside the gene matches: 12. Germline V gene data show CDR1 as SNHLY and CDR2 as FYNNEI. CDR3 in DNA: TGTGCCAGCAGGGATTTCCTTGCGGGAGGGGGCACCGGGGAGCTGTTTTTT. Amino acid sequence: CASRDFLAGGGTGELFF.

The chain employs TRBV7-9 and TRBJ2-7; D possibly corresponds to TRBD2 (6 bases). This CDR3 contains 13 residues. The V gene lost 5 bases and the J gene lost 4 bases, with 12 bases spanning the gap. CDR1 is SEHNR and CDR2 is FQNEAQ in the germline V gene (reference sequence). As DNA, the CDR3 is TGTGCCAGCAGCCCTCGGGACTTTTACGAGCAGTACTTC. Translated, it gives CASSPRDFYEQYF.

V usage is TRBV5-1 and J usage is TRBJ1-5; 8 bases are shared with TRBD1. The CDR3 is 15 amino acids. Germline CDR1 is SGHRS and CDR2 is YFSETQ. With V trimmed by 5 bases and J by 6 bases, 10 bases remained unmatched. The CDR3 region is CASRRDRPDLQPQHF. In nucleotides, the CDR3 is TGCGCCAGCAGGAGGGACAGGCCCGACCTTCAGCCCCAGCATTTT.

As DNA, the CDR3 is TGCGCCAGCAGCTTGGCGGGACAGCTAGGAAACACCATATATTTT. This encodes CASSLAGQLGNTIYF. The rearrangement links TRBV5-1 to TRBJ1-3; 7 bases map to TRBD1. The CDR3 has 15 amino acids. V lost 0 bases to trimming and J lost 4 bases; unmatched junction nucleotides: 4. Per the germline V gene, CDR1 is SGHRS and CDR2 is YFSETQ.

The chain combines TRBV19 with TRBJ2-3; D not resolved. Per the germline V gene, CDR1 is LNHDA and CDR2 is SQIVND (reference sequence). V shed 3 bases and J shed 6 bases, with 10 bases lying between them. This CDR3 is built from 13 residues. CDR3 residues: CASSIHTLDTQYF. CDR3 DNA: TGTGCCAGTAGTATCCACACGTTGGATACGCAGTATTTT.

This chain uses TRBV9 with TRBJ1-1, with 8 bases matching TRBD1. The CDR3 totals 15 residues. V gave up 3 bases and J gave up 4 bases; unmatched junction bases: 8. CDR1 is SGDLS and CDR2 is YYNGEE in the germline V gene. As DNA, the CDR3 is TGTGCCAGCAGCGCCAGGACAGGGTCGGGCACTGAAGCTTTCTTT. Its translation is CASSARTGSGTEAFF.

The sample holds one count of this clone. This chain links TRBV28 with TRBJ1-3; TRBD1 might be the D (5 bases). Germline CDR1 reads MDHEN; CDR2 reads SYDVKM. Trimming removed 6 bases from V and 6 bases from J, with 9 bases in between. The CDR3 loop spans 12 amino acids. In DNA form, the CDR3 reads TGTGCCAGCAGCCGACAGTCAAACACCATATATTTT. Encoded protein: CASSRQSNTIYF.